Each of the 19 T cell receptor beta chains below was sequenced from the same sample in a study of T-cell reconstitution after alpha-beta-depleted transplantation in children (dated by TCRdb to between 2015 and 2016). According to the study, the label for this sample's treatment or condition signals: allogeneic hematopoietic cell transplantation with graft depleted of TCRalphabeta T cells and CD19 B cells. The library was prepared using PCR. Instrument on record: Illumina HiSeq 2500. TCR library preparation used molecular barcoding, with unique molecular identifiers applied to normalize quantification of the TCRbeta repertoire. The public sequencing data were trimmed at Q25 with fastp and processed into clonotypes with MiXCR by TCRdb, which kept only in-frame beta chains. Merged by CDR3 protein, the rows form single entries marked with the most common genes and DNA. The sample includes some 840,000 distinct CDR3 sequences, with about 15% observed a single time. Of the sample, approximately 5% falls within the top ten clones.

The source was PBMCs, mostly from graft donor cells, collected 360 days after TCRalphabeta/CD19-depleted stem cell transplant. The origin of the receptors is a male patient younger than 18 who had a stem cell transplant for acute lymphoblastic leukemia, so the T cells may come from the graft donor.

This chain uses TRBV7-9 with TRBJ2-7; 7 bases are a match to TRBD2. Losses at the gene ends were 5 bases for V and 1 base for J; bases not matched to a gene: 8. This CDR3 spans 15 amino acids. From germline, CDR1 is SEHNR and CDR2 FQNEAQ (reference sequence). CDR3 amino acids: CASSPGLVRSYEQYF. CDR3 coding DNA: TGTGCCAGCAGCCCTGGACTAGTGAGGTCCTACGAGCAGTACTTC.

CDR3 protein: CASSEEGVGNEQFF. The CDR3 nucleotides are TGTGCCAGCAGTGAAGAGGGAGTCGGGAATGAGCAGTTCTTC. V usage is TRBV2 and J usage is TRBJ2-1; TRBD2 might be the D (5 bases). Per germline, CDR1 SNHLY and CDR2 FYNNEI. The CDR3 has 14 amino acids. V was clipped by 1 base and J by 7 bases, with 11 bases between them.

This clonotype was seen only a few times. The V call is TRBV7-6, the J call TRBJ1-5; D not resolved. The length of the CDR3 is 18 residues. Looked up from germline, CDR1 is SGHVS and CDR2 is FNYEAQ. V lost 2 bases, J lost 0 bases, and 17 bases lay in between. Written as DNA, the CDR3 is TGTGCCAGCAGCTTACGTGGCGGGTTGGGGAATAGCAATCAGCCCCAGCATTTT. The encoded protein is CASSLRGGLGNSNQPQHF.

The rearrangement uses TRBV7-9 and TRBJ2-4, with 11 bases lining up with TRBD2. The CDR3 length is 17 residues. J was trimmed by 7 bases and V by 5 bases; bases with no gene match: 13. Germline CDR1 and CDR2: SEHNR and FQNEAQ (reference sequence). The CDR3 DNA reads TGTGCCAGCAGCCTTCTAGGGACTAGCGGAGGGGGGAACATTCAGTACTTC. This sequence encodes CASSLLGTSGGGNIQYF.

In this sample, this clonotype turned up a few times. This sequence joins TRBV27 and TRBJ2-7; TRBD1 aligns across 7 bases. Germline CDR1 reads MNHEY; CDR2 reads SMNVEV (reference sequence). The ends lost 8 bases at V and 2 bases at J; junction bases unmatched: 15. The CDR3 sequence is 16 residues long. The CDR3 region is CASPPSGQEFTYEQYF. DNA for the CDR3: TGTGCCAGCCCCCCAAGTGGACAGGAGTTTACCTACGAGCAGTACTTC.

This chain joins TRBV7-2 and TRBJ1-6; D not resolved. Germline CDR1 and CDR2: SGHTA and FQGNSA. The CDR3 has 15 amino acids. Trimming stripped 1 base from V and 6 bases from J, with 10 bases between. The CDR3 reads CASSLVGRANSPLHF. The CDR3 DNA sequence: TGTGCCAGCAGCTTAGTAGGCAGAGCTAATTCACCCCTCCACTTT.

V is TRBV5-1 and J is TRBJ2-6; unclear D gene. The CDR3 has 16 amino acids. From germline, CDR1 is SGHRS and CDR2 YFSETQ. The V gene lost 0 bases and the J gene lost 0 bases, with 7 bases spanning the gap. Here the CDR3 DNA reads TGCGCCAGCAGCTTGGGGCACACCTCTGGGGCCAACGTCCTGACTTTC. The encoded protein is CASSLGHTSGANVLTF.

This clonotype came up a few times. The rearrangement uses TRBV20-1 and TRBJ2-2, with D possibly matching TRBD1 (6 bases). This CDR3 contains 15 residues. CDR1 is DFQATT, CDR2 SNEGSKA, per germline (reference sequence). Trimming removed 0 bases at V and 2 bases at J, with 10 bases between. As DNA, the CDR3 is TGCAGTGCTAGAGATTTGGACAGTAACACCGGGGAGCTGTTTTTT. Protein sequence: CSARDLDSNTGELFF.

The sample holds many counts of this clonotype. The V call is TRBV12-3 or TRBV12-4, the J call TRBJ2-1; tentatively, D is TRBD2 (5 bases). Deletions cut 8 bases from V and 5 bases from J, with 10 bases between. The CDR3 is 12 residues long. CDR3 sequence reads: CASAGSDNEQFF. As DNA, the CDR3 is TGTGCCAGCGCGGGTAGCGACAATGAGCAGTTCTTC.

This clonotype came up a few times. This chain connects TRBV4-1 to TRBJ2-1, with D unclear. This CDR3 has 14 residues. V lost 0 bases and J lost 9, with 12 bases in between. Germline CDR1 is MGHRA and CDR2 is YSYEKL. The CDR3 sequence: CASSQDLELSEQFF. The DNA for the CDR3 is TGCGCCAGCAGCCAAGATTTAGAGTTGAGTGAGCAGTTCTTC.

The genes are TRBV4-1 and TRBJ2-2; 9 bases match TRBD1. The CDR3 is made up of 19 amino acids. The germline gives CDR1 MGHRA, CDR2 YSYEKL. V gave up 1 base and J gave up 2 bases; unmatched junction bases: 11. CDR3 loop: CASSQVGTGNIVNTGELFF. CDR3 nucleotide sequence: TGCGCCAGCAGCCAAGTCGGGACAGGGAACATTGTTAACACCGGGGAGCTGTTTTTT.

This clonotype was observed at least ten times. The CDR3 sequence: CASSLVRYYEQYF. The CDR3 bases are TGTGCCAGCAGCTTGGTTCGGTACTACGAGCAGTACTTC. V and J are TRBV5-6 and TRBJ2-7; D is undetermined. The V and J ends lost 0 bases and 3 bases respectively, with 7 bases between them. Germline V gives CDR1 SGHDT, CDR2 YYEEEE. This CDR3 has 13 residues.

This clonotype was detected ten times or more. The chain joins TRBV5-1 to TRBJ1-1, with a possible D match to TRBD1 (5 bases). Germline V gives CDR1 SGHRS, CDR2 YFSETQ. V lost 0 bases, J lost 7 bases, and 16 bases lay in between. CDR3 length: 15 amino acids. The CDR3 DNA reads TGCGCCAGCAGCTTGGGGTTAAATCGGGGCCTTGAAGCTTTCTTT. Amino acids: CASSLGLNRGLEAFF.

There are a few counts of this clonotype. V usage is TRBV20-1 and J usage is TRBJ2-3, with D possibly being TRBD2 (6 bases). CDR3 length equals 16 residues. Trimming removed 0 bases from V and 7 bases from J, with 20 bases in between. The germline V gene encodes CDR1 DFQATT and CDR2 SNEGSKA (reference sequence). The CDR3 spells CSARERREAPTNTQYF. CDR3 sequence (DNA): TGCAGTGCTAGAGAAAGAAGGGAGGCCCCCACGAATACGCAGTATTTT.

The CDR3 nucleotides are TGTGCCAGCAGTTTGACCCCCTCGGACACCGGGGAGCTGTTTTTT. As protein: CASSLTPSDTGELFF. The genes are TRBV7-8 and TRBJ2-2; D ambiguous. Germline loops: CDR1 SGHVS, CDR2 FQNEAQ. V was clipped by 6 bases and J by 3 bases, with 14 bases between them. The CDR3 length is 15 residues.

A remark on this clonotype: This could be a read error, since a much larger clone is one nucleotide away. This chain uses TRBV4-2 with TRBJ2-3, with D unresolved. Germline assignment: CDR1 LGHNA and CDR2 YNFKEQ. The CDR3 is 14 residues long. The CDR3 is CASSQGIGTDTQCF. The CDR3, as DNA: TGTGCCAGCAGCCAAGGAATCGGCACAGATACGCAGTGTTTT.

The chain combines TRBV28 with TRBJ1-2; D uncertain. Germline V gives CDR1 MDHEN, CDR2 SYDVKM. Trimming removed 3 bases from V and 7 bases from J, with 15 bases in between. The length of the CDR3 is 14 residues. This CDR3 is CASSFPDGPGGYTF. The CDR3 DNA sequence: TGTGCCAGCAGTTTTCCCGACGGTCCCGGTGGCTACACCTTC.

V usage is TRBV5-6 and J usage is TRBJ2-1; 7 bases fit TRBD2. V gave up 4 bases and J gave up 9 bases; unmatched junction bases: 16. The CDR3 contains 16 residues. The germline V gene encodes CDR1 SGHDT and CDR2 YYEEEE. The CDR3 region has the DNA TGTGCCAGCAGCCTTGGTCCCTCAGGACTAGAGGCTGAGCAGTTCTTC. The encoded protein is CASSLGPSGLEAEQFF.

This clonotype came up a few times. The chain joins TRBV6-5 to TRBJ1-1; 8 nucleotides line up with TRBD1. The germline V gene has CDR1 MNHEY and CDR2 SVGAGI. V lost 2 bases, J lost 5 bases, and 4 bases stayed unmatched. The CDR3 runs to 14 residues. Here the CDR3 reads CASSYNRGWTEAFF. The CDR3 nucleotides read TGTGCCAGCAGTTACAACAGGGGGTGGACTGAAGCTTTCTTT.